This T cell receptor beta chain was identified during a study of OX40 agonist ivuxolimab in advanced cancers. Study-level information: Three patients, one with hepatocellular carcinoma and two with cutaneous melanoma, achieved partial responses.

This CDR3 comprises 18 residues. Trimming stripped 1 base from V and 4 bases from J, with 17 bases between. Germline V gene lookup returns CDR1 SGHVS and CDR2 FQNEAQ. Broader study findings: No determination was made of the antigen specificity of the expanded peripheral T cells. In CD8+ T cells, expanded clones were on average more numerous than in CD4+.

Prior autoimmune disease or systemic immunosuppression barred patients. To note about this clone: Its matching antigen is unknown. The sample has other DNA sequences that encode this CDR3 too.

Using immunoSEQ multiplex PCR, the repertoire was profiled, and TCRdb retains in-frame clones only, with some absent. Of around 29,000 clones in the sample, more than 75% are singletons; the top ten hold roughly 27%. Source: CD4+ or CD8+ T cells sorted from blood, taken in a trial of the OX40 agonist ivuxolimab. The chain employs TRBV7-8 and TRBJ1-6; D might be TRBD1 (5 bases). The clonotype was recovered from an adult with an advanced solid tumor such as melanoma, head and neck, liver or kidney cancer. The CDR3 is CASSLVGPIGEYNSPLHF. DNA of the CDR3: TGTGCCAGCAGCTTAGTGGGGCCTATAGGGGAATATAATTCACCCCTCCACTTT.